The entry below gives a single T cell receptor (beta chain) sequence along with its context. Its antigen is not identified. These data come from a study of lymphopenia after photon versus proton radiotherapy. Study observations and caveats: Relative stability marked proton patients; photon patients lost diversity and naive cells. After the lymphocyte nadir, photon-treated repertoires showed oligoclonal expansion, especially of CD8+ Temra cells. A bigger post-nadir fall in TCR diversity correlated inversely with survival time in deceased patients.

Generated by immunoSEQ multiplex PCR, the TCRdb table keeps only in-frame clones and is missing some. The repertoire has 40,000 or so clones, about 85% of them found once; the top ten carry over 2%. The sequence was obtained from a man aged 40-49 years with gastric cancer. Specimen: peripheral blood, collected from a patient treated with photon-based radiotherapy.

This CDR3 reads CASSPSRGNEQFF. For the CDR3, the DNA is TGTGCCAGCTCACCCTCGAGGGGAAATGAGCAGTTCTTC. This rearrangement joins TRBV18 to TRBJ2-1; D tentatively reads TRBD1 or TRBD2 (5 bases each). The CDR3 extends over 13 amino acids. CDR1 is KGHSH, CDR2 LQKENI, per germline. The V end lost 3 bases, the J end lost 7 bases, and 10 bases lay between the germline ends.